A single sample is the source of the 12 T cell receptor beta chains below, sequenced in a study of cytomegalovirus exposure and HLA in healthy donors. 60 Vbeta and 13 Jbeta primers were used in PCR. TCRdb's copy holds only in-frame clones and misses some; the assay was immunoSEQ multiplex PCR. The sample carries about 180,000 clones, roughly three quarters recorded once. Specimen: PBMCs. Every receptor here comes from a woman aged 45-60 years in good health and CMV-seropositive.

The chain has TRBV5-1 and TRBJ2-5; 7 bases are shared with TRBD1. The J call may be in error: the DNA end matches TRBJ2-7 better. Germline lookup yields CDR1 SGHRS and CDR2 YFSETQ. The length of the CDR3 is 13 residues. The DNA for the CDR3 is TGCGCCAGCAGCTCCGGCAGGGGGTACGAGCAGTACTTC. Residues: CASSSGRGYEQYF.

The chain uses TRBV6-6 and TRBJ1-5, with D tentatively TRBD1 (5 bases). The V end lost 0 bases, the J end lost 7 bases, and 10 bases lay between the germline ends. This CDR3 region has 14 residues. Germline CDR1 reads MNHNY; CDR2 reads SVGAGI (reference sequence). CDR3 protein: CASSYSQGLQPQHF. For the CDR3, the DNA is TGTGCCAGCAGTTACTCGCAGGGTCTCCAGCCCCAGCATTTT.

This clone was counted a few times. The V gene is TRBV9, the J gene TRBJ2-7; D is possibly TRBD1 (6 bases). Between the trimmed V and J ends, which lost 4 bases and 0 bases, there was a span of 14 bases. The CDR3 extends over 15 amino acids. In germline, CDR1 is SGDLS, CDR2 YYNGEE. The CDR3 nucleotides read TGTGCCAGCAGCCCACAGGGTCCCTTCTCCTACGAGCAGTACTTC. Encoded protein: CASSPQGPFSYEQYF.

The rearrangement links TRBV9 to TRBJ2-7; D possibly corresponds to TRBD1 (6 bases). The CDR3 has 12 residues. Between the trimmed V and J ends, which lost 3 bases and 10 bases, there was a span of 14 bases. From germline, CDR1 is SGDLS and CDR2 YYNGEE. CDR3 nucleotide sequence: TGTGCCAGCAGCGGACTAAGGGGGTTTCAGTACTTC. Translation gives CASSGLRGFQYF.

This chain uses TRBV5-1 with TRBJ2-3; the D gene is possibly TRBD2 (6 bases). The CDR3 is 15 residues long. Germline CDR1 SGHRS, CDR2 YFSETQ. Deletions cut 0 bases from V and 1 base from J, with 9 bases between. This CDR3 is CASSLGGEGTDTQYF. In DNA, the CDR3 is TGCGCCAGCAGCTTGGGAGGGGAGGGCACAGATACGCAGTATTTT.

The table lists this clone with a few counts. The CDR3 nucleotides are TGTGCCAGCAGCTCGACTCACTCCTACGAGCAGTACTTC. Amino acid sequence: CASSSTHSYEQYF. The chain links TRBV5-4 to TRBJ2-7; D not resolved. Germline lookup yields CDR1 SGHNT and CDR2 YYREEE (reference sequence). The CDR3 consists of 13 residues. Trimming stripped 3 bases from V and 0 bases from J, with 7 bases between. Full variable domain (outside the CDR3, taken from reference TRBV5-4 and TRBJ2-7): ETGVTQSPTHLIKTRGQQVTLRCSSQSGHNTVSWYQQALGQGPQFIFQYYREEENGRGNFPPRFSGLQFPNYSSELNVNALELDDSALYLCASSSTHSYEQYFGPGTRLTVT.

The V and J genes are TRBV14 and TRBJ1-2; D is undetermined. The germline gives CDR1 SGHDN, CDR2 FVKESK. The CDR3 has 14 amino acids. V dropped 0 bases and J dropped 1 base, with 6 bases sitting between them. The CDR3 is CASSQEPSNYGYTF. The CDR3 region has the DNA TGTGCCAGCAGCCAAGAGCCCAGTAACTATGGCTACACCTTC.

For this clone: Other DNA sequences in this sample translate to the same CDR3. This chain connects TRBV9 to TRBJ2-1; tentatively, D is TRBD2 (5 bases). V lost 0 bases and J 0 bases, leaving 10 bases between the germline ends. CDR1 is SGDLS, CDR2 YYNGEE, per germline. The CDR3 has 16 amino acids. CDR3 protein: CASSVVAGGSYNEQFF. In DNA form, the CDR3 reads TGTGCCAGCAGCGTAGTGGCGGGTGGCTCCTACAATGAGCAGTTCTTC.

This clone occurred a few times. V usage is TRBV19 and J usage is TRBJ1-5; D is possibly TRBD1 (6 bases). The V end lost 1 base, the J end lost 6 bases, and 10 bases lay between the germline ends. The CDR3 has 14 residues. Germline V lookup: CDR1 LNHDA, CDR2 SQIVND (reference sequence). CDR3 nucleotide sequence: TGTGCCAGTAGTATAGTGGGGGCCGGTCAGCCCCAGCATTTT. This codes for CASSIVGAGQPQHF.

The CDR3: CASSYEQAALFF. The CDR3 DNA is TGTGCCAGCAGTTACGAACAGGCGGCACTGTTTTTT. This chain joins TRBV6-5 and TRBJ1-4, with D possibly being TRBD1 (5 bases). The CDR3 loop spans 12 amino acids. The V gene's germline CDR1 is MNHEY and CDR2 SVGAGI. V lost 2 bases to trimming and J lost 13 bases, with 11 bases between them.

The V gene is TRBV5-1, the J gene TRBJ2-5; D gene ambiguous. This CDR3 is 14 amino acids long. Germline CDR1 and CDR2: SGHRS and YFSETQ. Trimming took off 4 bases at V and 1 base at J, with 11 bases between the two ends. The CDR3 DNA reads TGCGCCAGCAGCCCTTCAGGATTCCAAGAGACCCAGTACTTC. This encodes CASSPSGFQETQYF.

The chain combines TRBV6-1 with TRBJ2-7, with a tentative D call TRBD2 (5 bases). The CDR3 length is 13 residues. Germline V gene data show CDR1 as MNHNS and CDR2 as SASEGT. V was trimmed by 5 bases and J by 7 bases, leaving 15 bases between them. The CDR3 bases are TGTGCCAGCAGTTCCGGACGATCGGGGGAGCAGTACTTC. This sequence encodes CASSSGRSGEQYF.